These 22 T cell receptor beta chains were sequenced from one sample in a study of metastatic and nonmetastatic thyroid tumors. Patients had received no treatment of any kind before thyroid surgery. TCRdb ran MiXCR on the PCR reads. The sample lists roughly 13,000 clones; approximately 29% were seen once. The sample was tumor tissue. The receptors derive from a female donor with papillary thyroid cancer or a benign thyroid nodule (not recorded which). Some clones in this sample may be carry-over from other donors' samples.

The CDR3 reads CASSHPTGTYAGYTF. The CDR3 DNA reads TGTGCCAGCAGCCATCCTACTGGGACATACGCTGGCTACACCTTC. The chain has TRBV14 and TRBJ1-2, with a possible D match to TRBD1 (6 bases). The CDR3 consists of 15 residues. V lost 3 bases to trimming and J lost 7 bases, with 18 bases between them. CDR1 SGHDN and CDR2 FVKESK come from the germline V gene.

This clone has ten or more counts. The chain employs TRBV30 and TRBJ2-3, with D possibly called TRBD1 or TRBD2 (5 bases each). Trimming cost V 0 bases and J 2 bases, with 9 bases left between them. This CDR3 is built from 14 residues. Germline CDR1 is GTSNPN and CDR2 is SVGIG (reference sequence). CDR3 DNA sequence: TGTGCCTGGAGTGTTTGGGGGAACACAGATACGCAGTATTTT. Protein product: CAWSVWGNTDTQYF. Using reference TRBV30 and TRBJ2-3 for the parts outside the CDR3, the full variable domain is SQTIHQWPATLVQPVGSPLSLECTVEGTSNPNLYWYRQAAGRGLQLLFYSVGIGQISSEVPQNLSASRPQDRQFILSSKKLLLSDSGFYLCAWSVWGNTDTQYFGPGTRLTVL.

The V call is TRBV20-1, the J call TRBJ2-7; weak D call: TRBD1 (6 bases). This CDR3 region has 15 residues. Germline-derived CDR1 and CDR2 are DFQATT and SNEGSKA (reference sequence). The V end lost 0 bases, the J end lost 0 bases, and 12 bases lay between the germline ends. CDR3 in DNA: TGCAGTGCTAGAGAGACAGGAGCCTTCTCCTACGAGCAGTACTTC. The encoded protein is CSARETGAFSYEQYF.

In this sample, this clone turned up a few times. The rearrangement joins TRBV19 to TRBJ1-2; 8 bases agree with TRBD1. CDR3 length: 14 amino acids. Per germline, CDR1 LNHDA and CDR2 SQIVND (reference sequence). V lost 7 bases, J lost 4 bases, and 8 bases stayed unmatched. The CDR3 is CASNTTGAAYGYTF. The CDR3 nucleotides read TGTGCCAGTAATACGACAGGGGCAGCCTATGGCTACACCTTC.

The chain employs TRBV30 and TRBJ2-7; 7 bases fit TRBD1. The trim removed 3 bases at V and 6 bases at J, leaving 8 bases unmatched. This CDR3 contains 13 residues. Germline assignment: CDR1 GTSNPN and CDR2 SVGIG (reference sequence). The CDR3 nucleotides read TGTGCCTGGAGAGACAGGGCTCTCTCCGAGCAGTACTTC. The encoded protein is CAWRDRALSEQYF. Combining the CDR3 with reference TRBV30 and TRBJ2-7 gives the whole variable domain SQTIHQWPATLVQPVGSPLSLECTVEGTSNPNLYWYRQAAGRGLQLLFYSVGIGQISSEVPQNLSASRPQDRQFILSSKKLLLSDSGFYLCAWRDRALSEQYFGPGTRLTVT.

The rearrangement uses TRBV2 and TRBJ1-1; D gene uncertain. Per the germline V gene, CDR1 is SNHLY and CDR2 is FYNNEI. V shed 6 bases and J shed 0 bases, with 11 bases lying between them. The CDR3 extends over 14 amino acids. CDR3 coding DNA: TGTGCCAGCAGAGAGGAGCGATTGAACACTGAAGCTTTCTTT. This codes for CASREERLNTEAFF. Looking up the rest from reference TRBV2 and TRBJ1-1 gives the full variable domain: EPEVTQTPSHQVTQMGQEVILRCVPISNHLYFYWYRQILGQKVEFLVSFYNNEISEKSEIFDDQFSVERPDGSNFTLKIRSTKLEDSAMYFCASREERLNTEAFFGQGTRLTVV.

The gene calls are TRBV12-3 or TRBV12-4 and TRBJ2-7; 7 bases line up with TRBD2. CDR3 length: 11 amino acids. Germline trimming cut 6 bases from V and 9 bases from J; bases unmatched to any gene: 5. CDR3: CASSLGRVQYF. The CDR3 nucleotides read TGTGCCAGCAGCTTGGGGAGGGTGCAGTACTTC.

The chain uses TRBV20-1 and TRBJ1-6; 8 bases fit TRBD1. Germline CDR1 reads DFQATT; CDR2 reads SNEGSKA (reference sequence). The V and J ends lost 4 bases and 7 bases, in that order; junction bases with no gene match: 9. The CDR3 is 15 residues long. The CDR3 bases are TGCAGTGCTACAGAACAGGGGGTATACAATTCACCCCTCCACTTT. Translation: CSATEQGVYNSPLHF.

This chain connects TRBV30 to TRBJ2-7; the D gene is possibly TRBD1 (6 bases). Germline V gene sequence: CDR1 GTSNPN, CDR2 SVGIG (reference sequence). This CDR3 is built from 12 residues. Trimming pared 1 base from V and 6 bases from J, leaving 10 bases between. The CDR3 DNA reads TGTGCCTGGAGTGAGGTCAGGGGCGAGCAGTACTTC. Encoded protein: CAWSEVRGEQYF.

This clone has a handful of counts. The chain employs TRBV11-2 and TRBJ1-1; possible D gene TRBD1, 6 bases. This CDR3 has 13 residues. Trimming left V 3 bases short and J 6 bases short, with 11 bases between. CDR1 and CDR2 (germline): SGHAT, FQNNGV. The CDR3 DNA sequence: TGTGCCAGCAGCTTGCTACAGGGTTCTGAAGCTTTCTTT. Amino acids: CASSLLQGSEAFF.

In its sample, this clone was seen many times. The genes are TRBV10-1 and TRBJ2-7; TRBD1 or TRBD2 may be the D gene (5 bases each). This CDR3 comprises 15 residues. The V end was cut by 3 bases, the J end by 1 base, with 13 bases between. The germline CDR1 and CDR2 sequences are WNHNN and SYGVQD (reference sequence). As DNA, the CDR3 is TGCGCCAGCAGTGAATGGGACGGGGCATCCTACGAGCAGTACTTC. This sequence encodes CASSEWDGASYEQYF.

Note on this clone: A junction end diverges from the germline sequence, so it may reflect a read error. CDR3 DNA: TGTGCCAGCAGTTGGACAGGAGCTAACGATCAGTACTTC. Translating it yields CASSWTGANDQYF. The gene calls are TRBV6-5 and TRBJ2-7; 7 positions match TRBD1. The CDR3 covers 13 residues. Germline V CDR1 and CDR2: MNHEY, SVGAGI.

The V call is TRBV11-2, the J call TRBJ2-2; TRBD1 aligns across 7 bases. Germline CDR1 SGHAT, CDR2 FQNNGV. This CDR3 comprises 15 residues. With 5 bases clipped from V and 1 base from J, the junction kept 4 bases outside the gene matches. This chain's CDR3 is CASSPTGLNTGELFF. The CDR3 bases are TGTGCCAGCAGCCCGACAGGGTTGAACACCGGGGAGCTGTTTTTT.

Many counts were recorded for this clone. This chain links TRBV18 with TRBJ2-1, with D perhaps TRBD2 (6 bases). Trimming pared 3 bases from V and 6 bases from J, leaving 21 bases between. Germline CDR1 reads KGHSH; CDR2 reads LQKENI. This CDR3 has 17 residues. The CDR3 DNA reads TGTGCCAGCTCACCCCGATCCCGGGACGGGGGATCCAATGAGCAGTTCTTC. It encodes CASSPRSRDGGSNEQFF.

The chain carries TRBV11-3 and TRBJ2-2; 13 bases are shared with TRBD2. The junction had 2 bases not matched to a gene; V was cut back by 5 bases and J by 8 bases. Per the germline V gene, CDR1 is SGHNT and CDR2 is YENEEA. This CDR3 spans 14 amino acids. The CDR3 bases are TGTGCCAGCAGCCAGGGACTAGCGGGAGGGGAGCTGTTTTTT. Protein product: CASSQGLAGGELFF. Based on the CDR3 plus reference TRBV11-3 and TRBJ2-2, the full variable domain is EAGVVQSPRYKIIEKKQPVAFWCNPISGHNTLYWYLQNLGQGPELLIRYENEEAVDDSQLPKDRFSAERLKGVDSTLKIQPAELGDSAVYLCASSQGLAGGELFFGEGSRLTVL.

By sample fraction, this clone is medium-sized. The CDR3 bases are TGCAGTGCTAGTTTGCACGGAAACTATGGCTACACCTTC. Translation: CSASLHGNYGYTF. The V call is TRBV20-1, the J call TRBJ1-2; D ambiguous. V lost 3 bases, J lost 2 bases, and 10 bases lay in between. The CDR3 contains 13 residues. Germline V CDR1 and CDR2: DFQATT, SNEGSKA (reference sequence).

The chain employs TRBV5-1 and TRBJ1-6, with TRBD1 as a possible D gene (5 bases). The CDR3 runs 14 residues. The V end lost 2 bases, the J end lost 7 bases, and 10 bases lay between the germline ends. In germline, CDR1 is SGHRS, CDR2 YFSETQ. The CDR3 region has the DNA TGCGCCAGCAGCTTAGGGGAATCGAATTCACCCCTCCACTTT. Translation gives CASSLGESNSPLHF.

This clone was detected only a few times. The J gene is TRBJ1-2, the V gene TRBV6-5; D is unresolved. Trimming cost V 2 bases and J 2 bases, with 6 bases left between them. CDR3 length: 13 amino acids. CDR1 MNHEY and CDR2 SVGAGI come from the germline V gene. The DNA for the CDR3 is TGTGCCAGCAGTTACGGCGGCAACTATGGCTACACCTTC. This translates into CASSYGGNYGYTF.

The chain couples TRBV6-1 to TRBJ2-1, with TRBD2 as a possible D gene (5 bases). Germline V gene lookup returns CDR1 MNHNS and CDR2 SASEGT. The germline V and J ends were trimmed by 7 bases and 9 bases, with 22 bases remaining between them. This CDR3 region has 15 residues. CDR3 DNA sequence: TGTGCCAGCACTCACCCCGCCGGTGGGAGTCGTGAGCAGTTCTTC. Translation gives CASTHPAGGSREQFF.

This chain links TRBV28 with TRBJ1-1; no firm D call. With 8 bases removed from V and 1 base from J, the gap between germline ends came to 8 bases. This CDR3 is built from 12 residues. Germline V lookup: CDR1 MDHEN, CDR2 SYDVKM. The CDR3 loop reads CASLRGNTEAFF. The CDR3 DNA follows: TGTGCCAGCCTCCGCGGGAACACTGAAGCTTTCTTT.

Ten or more counts support this clone. For the CDR3, the DNA is TGCAGTGGGGAACAGGATACCTATAATTCACCCCTCCACTTT. Translation gives CSGEQDTYNSPLHF. This chain joins TRBV20-1 and TRBJ1-6, with D possibly matching TRBD1 (5 bases). Trimming shortened V by 7 bases and J by 2 bases, and 12 bases separated the two germline ends. The CDR3 spans 14 residues. The germline V gene has CDR1 DFQATT and CDR2 SNEGSKA (reference sequence).

This clone was counted a few times. The chain carries TRBV6-1 and TRBJ1-5; perhaps TRBD1 as D (5 bases). CDR1 and CDR2 (germline): MNHNS, SASEGT. The CDR3 runs 12 residues. V lost 8 bases and J lost 7, with 12 bases in between. The CDR3 reads CASGKGVQPQHF. The CDR3 coding sequence is TGTGCCAGCGGTAAAGGGGTACAGCCCCAGCATTTT.